This entry lists 21 T cell receptor beta chains sequenced from one sample in a study of T cell repertoires in cytomegalovirus infection. TCRdb recomputed calls from the reads with MiXCR, one row per CDR3 protein. The sample has roughly 720,000 distinct CDR3 sequences; 35% are singletons. The sequenced sample was PBMCs. The receptors stem from a human donor in good health (CMV status not recorded). Some clones in this sample may be carry-over from other donors' samples.

Many counts were recorded for this clonotype. CDR3 coding DNA: TGTGCCAGCAGCTTATCAGAGCTTAGCTCCTACGAGCAGTACTTC. This sequence encodes CASSLSELSSYEQYF. The rearrangement links TRBV7-8 to TRBJ2-7; no reliable D call. The germline CDR1 and CDR2 sequences are SGHVS and FQNEAQ. V dropped 2 bases and J dropped 0 bases, with 11 bases sitting between them. The CDR3 is 15 residues long.

CDR3 nucleotide sequence: TGCGCCAGCGCCCTCTCTGGACAGGCTATGACCCAGTACTTC. This encodes CASALSGQAMTQYF. The chain combines TRBV10-2 with TRBJ2-5; TRBD1 matches 7 bases. CDR3 size: 14 residues. The germline CDR1 and CDR2 sequences are WSHSY and SAAADI. V lost 8 bases to trimming and J lost 7 bases; unmatched junction nucleotides: 13.

This chain joins TRBV11-1 and TRBJ1-4, with unresolved D. Looked up from germline, CDR1 is SGHAT and CDR2 is FQDESV (reference sequence). The V gene lost 4 bases and the J gene lost 6 bases, with 18 bases spanning the gap. The CDR3 covers 16 residues. CDR3 in DNA: TGTGCCAGCAGCTCCACCGCCTGGGATCAGCATGAAAAACTGTTTTTT. The encoded protein is CASSSTAWDQHEKLFF.

The chain is built from TRBV29-1 and TRBJ2-1, with 11 bases matching TRBD2. Per the germline V gene, CDR1 is SQVTM and CDR2 is ANQGSEA. This CDR3 region has 15 residues. J lost 2 bases, V lost 4 bases, and 4 bases had no gene match. The CDR3 is CSVALAGGPYNEQFF. DNA of the CDR3: TGCAGCGTTGCCCTAGCGGGAGGACCCTACAATGAGCAGTTCTTC.

The chain couples TRBV4-1 to TRBJ2-7, with 9 bases identical to TRBD2. Germline V gene data show CDR1 as MGHRA and CDR2 as YSYEKL. J was trimmed by 2 bases and V by 4 bases; bases with no gene match: 6. CDR3 length: 15 amino acids. The CDR3 loop reads CASSLGVAGAYEQYF. The CDR3 nucleotides are TGCGCCAGCAGCCTCGGGGTAGCGGGGGCCTACGAGCAGTACTTC.

This clonotype came up many times. This chain links TRBV6-1 with TRBJ1-2, with no clear D. The V end lost 6 bases, the J end lost 5 bases, and 16 bases lay between the germline ends. The CDR3 runs to 14 residues. Germline lookup yields CDR1 MNHNS and CDR2 SASEGT. The CDR3 sequence: CASSLRTGSYGYTF. CDR3 sequence (DNA): TGTGCCAGCAGCCTCCGGACGGGATCATATGGCTACACCTTC.

This clonotype was seen a few times. The CDR3 coding sequence is TGTGCCAGCAGCTTAGATGGGGGAGAGGATCAGCCCCAGCATTTT. Translated: CASSLDGGEDQPQHF. J is TRBJ1-5 and V is TRBV11-2, with D possibly being TRBD1 (5 bases). CDR1 and CDR2 (germline): SGHAT, FQNNGV. This CDR3 spans 15 amino acids. V lost 0 bases to trimming and J lost 5 bases, with 11 bases between them.

Only a few counts were recorded for this clonotype. This rearrangement joins TRBV2 to TRBJ2-1; D is unresolved. Per germline, CDR1 SNHLY and CDR2 FYNNEI. The CDR3 consists of 12 residues. V was clipped by 6 bases and J by 7 bases, with 10 bases between them. The CDR3, as DNA: TGTGCCAGCAGCCCGAACTGGAATGAGCAGTTCTTC. This encodes CASSPNWNEQFF.

This clonotype was recorded at least ten times. The DNA for the CDR3 is TGTGCCAGTTCAGGCCTACGCACAGATACGCAGTATTTT. Protein product: CASSGLRTDTQYF. The chain uses TRBV7-2 and TRBJ2-3, with D hard to call. Per germline, CDR1 SGHTA and CDR2 FQGNSA. Deletions cut 9 bases from V and 1 base from J, with 11 bases between. CDR3 length: 13 residues.

V is TRBV7-4 and J is TRBJ1-2; D unclear. CDR1 SGHVT and CDR2 SQSDAQ come from the germline V gene. V was clipped by 2 bases and J by 8 bases, with 12 bases between them. The CDR3 sequence is 13 residues long. CDR3 region: CASSLKAGGGYTF. The CDR3 DNA follows: TGTGCCAGCAGCTTAAAGGCAGGAGGGGGCTACACCTTC.

J is TRBJ2-2 and V is TRBV6-1; no definite D call. The germline V and J ends were trimmed by 4 bases and 4 bases, with 10 bases remaining between them. Germline CDR1 MNHNS, CDR2 SASEGT. CDR3 size: 14 residues. DNA of the CDR3: TGTGCCAGCAGTGCGGCAGGCAGCACCGGGGAGCTGTTTTTT. Its translation: CASSAAGSTGELFF.

This clonotype appeared a few times. The CDR3 DNA reads as TGCGCCAGCAGCCGTGTAGGGGGAGGGTTTCGGGAAGAGCAGTTCTTC. Amino acids: CASSRVGGGFREEQFF. The chain couples TRBV4-1 to TRBJ2-1; TRBD2 is a possible D gene (7 bases). CDR1 is MGHRA, CDR2 YSYEKL, per germline. The length of the CDR3 is 16 residues. Between the trimmed V and J ends, which lost 4 bases and 10 bases, there was a span of 23 bases.

The V and J genes are TRBV28 and TRBJ2-1, with D perhaps matching TRBD1 (5 bases). Trimming took 2 bases from V and 10 from J, leaving 24 bases between them. Germline CDR1 and CDR2: MDHEN and SYDVKM. The CDR3 totals 17 residues. The CDR3 bases are TGTGCCAGCAGTTTAGGATGGCCACCCGGCTGGACATGGGAGCAGTTCTTC. Amino acids: CASSLGWPPGWTWEQFF.

The V call is TRBV11-2, the J call TRBJ1-1; D not certain. CDR3 size: 14 residues. V shed 3 bases and J shed 1 base, with 9 bases lying between them. Germline assignment: CDR1 SGHAT and CDR2 FQNNGV. CDR3 DNA sequence: TGTGCCAGCAGCTTCTATACAAGGAACACTGAAGCTTTCTTT. This encodes CASSFYTRNTEAFF.

The CDR3 coding sequence is TGTGCCAGCAGCAGAGAGGGTAACGAGCAGTACTTC. It yields the protein CASSREGNEQYF. The chain has TRBV6-8 and TRBJ2-7; a weak D match, TRBD2 (5 bases). The germline V and J ends were trimmed by 6 bases and 5 bases, with 11 bases remaining between them. CDR3 length: 12 residues. The V gene's germline CDR1 is MNHGY and CDR2 SAAAGT.

Notes on this clonotype: Germline and junction disagree at one end, which may indicate a read error. This chain uses TRBV24-1 with TRBJ1-2, with D unresolved. CDR3 length equals 13 residues. The germline V gene has CDR1 KGHDR and CDR2 SFDVKD. The CDR3 coding sequence is TGTGCCACCAGTGATTCCCGGCTCTATGGCTACAACTTC. Its protein is CATSDSRLYGYNF.

The CDR3: CASSFLGASEKLFF. The DNA for the CDR3 is TGCGCCAGCAGCTTCCTGGGGGCAAGTGAAAAACTGTTTTTT. This sequence joins TRBV5-1 and TRBJ1-4; D is perhaps TRBD1 (6 bases). The ends were cut back, 2 bases at V and 7 bases at J, with 12 bases in the middle. The germline V gene has CDR1 SGHRS and CDR2 YFSETQ. The CDR3 is made up of 14 amino acids.

This chain uses TRBV20-1 with TRBJ1-5; D unresolved. The CDR3 runs 12 residues. Germline-derived CDR1 and CDR2 are DFQATT and SNEGSKA (reference sequence). Trimming stripped 4 bases from V and 4 bases from J, with 8 bases between. CDR3 protein: CSAKEFNQPQHF. The CDR3 nucleotides read TGCAGTGCTAAGGAGTTTAATCAGCCCCAGCATTTT.

There are a few counts of this clonotype. V usage is TRBV29-1 and J usage is TRBJ2-6; D unresolved. Germline lookup yields CDR1 SQVTM and CDR2 ANQGSEA. The V gene lost 5 bases and the J gene lost 0 bases, with 8 bases spanning the gap. The CDR3 has 14 residues. CDR3 sequence: CSVFLASGANVLTF. CDR3 nucleotide sequence: TGCAGCGTTTTTTTGGCCTCTGGGGCCAACGTCCTGACTTTC.

V gene TRBV20-1 combines with J gene TRBJ2-5; D call uncertain. The CDR3 runs 14 residues. CDR1 and CDR2 from the germline V gene are DFQATT and SNEGSKA (reference sequence). Trimming removed 4 bases at V and 4 bases at J, with 16 bases between. The CDR3 coding sequence is TGCAGTGCTAAGGGCCAACTATATTTAGAGACCCAGTACTTC. It encodes CSAKGQLYLETQYF.

This clonotype was counted many times. The J gene is TRBJ2-3, the V gene TRBV7-2; TRBD2 matches at 8 bases. This CDR3 has 17 residues. The germline CDR1 and CDR2 sequences are SGHTA and FQGNSA. V was pared by 3 bases and J by 1 base, with 9 bases of the junction left unmatched. CDR3 nucleotide sequence: TGTGCCAGCAGCTTCCAGGCGGGCGGGAGGCGCACAGATACGCAGTATTTT. This gives the protein CASSFQAGGRRTDTQYF.